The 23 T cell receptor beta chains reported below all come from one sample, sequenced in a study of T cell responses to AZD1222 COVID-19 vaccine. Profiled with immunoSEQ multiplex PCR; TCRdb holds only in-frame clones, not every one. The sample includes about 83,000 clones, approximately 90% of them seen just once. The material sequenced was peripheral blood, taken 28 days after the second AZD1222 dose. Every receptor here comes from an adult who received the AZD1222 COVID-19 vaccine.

The CDR3 DNA reads as TGCGCCAGCAGCCAAGGCTCCCAAGAGACCCAGTACTTC. Translation: CASSQGSQETQYF. J is TRBJ2-5 and V is TRBV5-1; D gene uncertain. This CDR3 spans 13 amino acids. The V and J ends lost 4 bases and 1 base respectively, with 8 bases between them. Germline CDR1 and CDR2: SGHRS and YFSETQ. The full variable domain, with the rest looked up from reference TRBV5-1 and TRBJ2-5, is KAGVTQTPRYLIKTRGQQVTLSCSPISGHRSVSWYQQTPGQGLQFLFEYFSETQRNKGNFPGRFSGRQFSNSRSEMNVSTLELGDSALYLCASSQGSQETQYFGPGTRLLVL.

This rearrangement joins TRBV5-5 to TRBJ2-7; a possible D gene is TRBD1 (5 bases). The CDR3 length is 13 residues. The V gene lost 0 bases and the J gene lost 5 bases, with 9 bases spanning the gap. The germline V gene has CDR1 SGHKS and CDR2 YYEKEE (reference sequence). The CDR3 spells CASSLAGFHEQYF. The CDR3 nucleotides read TGTGCCAGCAGCTTGGCAGGGTTCCACGAGCAGTACTTC. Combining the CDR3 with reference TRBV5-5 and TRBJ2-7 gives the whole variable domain DAGVTQSPTHLIKTRGQQVTLRCSPISGHKSVSWYQQVLGQGPQFIFQYYEKEERGRGNFPDRFSARQFPNYSSELNVNALLLGDSALYLCASSLAGFHEQYFGPGTRLTVT.

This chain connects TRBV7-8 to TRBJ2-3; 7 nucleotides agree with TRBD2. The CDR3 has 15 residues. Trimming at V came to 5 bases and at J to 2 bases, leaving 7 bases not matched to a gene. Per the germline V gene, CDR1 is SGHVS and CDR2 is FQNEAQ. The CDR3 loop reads CASSLAGAHTDTQYF. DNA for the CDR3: TGTGCCAGCAGCCTTGCGGGAGCACACACAGATACGCAGTATTTT.

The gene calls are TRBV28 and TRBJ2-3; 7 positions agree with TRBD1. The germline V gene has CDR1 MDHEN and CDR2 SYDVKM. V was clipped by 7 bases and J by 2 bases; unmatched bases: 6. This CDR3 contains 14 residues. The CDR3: CASTSGQVTDTQYF. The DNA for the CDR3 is TGTGCCAGCACCTCCGGACAGGTCACAGATACGCAGTATTTT.

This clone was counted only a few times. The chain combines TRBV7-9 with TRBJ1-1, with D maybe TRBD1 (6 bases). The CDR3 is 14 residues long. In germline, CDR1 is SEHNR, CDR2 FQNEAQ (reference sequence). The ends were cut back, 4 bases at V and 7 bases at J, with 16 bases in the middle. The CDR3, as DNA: TGTGCCAGCAGCTACCTAGGGACAACCCGTGAAGCTTTCTTT. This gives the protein CASSYLGTTREAFF.

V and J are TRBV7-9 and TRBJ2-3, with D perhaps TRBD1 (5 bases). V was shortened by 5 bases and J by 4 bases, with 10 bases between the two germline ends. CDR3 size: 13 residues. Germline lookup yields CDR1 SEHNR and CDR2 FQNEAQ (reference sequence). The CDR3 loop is CASSIQGSDTQYF. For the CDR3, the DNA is TGTGCCAGCAGCATTCAGGGATCAGATACGCAGTATTTT.

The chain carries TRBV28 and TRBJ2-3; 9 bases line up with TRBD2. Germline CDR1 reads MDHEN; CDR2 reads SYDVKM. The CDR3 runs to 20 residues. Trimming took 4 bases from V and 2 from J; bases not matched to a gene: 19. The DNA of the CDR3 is TGTGCCAGCAGTTCAACAATTGACCGTTTGCGGGAGGGGACCACAGATACGCAGTATTTT. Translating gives CASSSTIDRLREGTTDTQYF.

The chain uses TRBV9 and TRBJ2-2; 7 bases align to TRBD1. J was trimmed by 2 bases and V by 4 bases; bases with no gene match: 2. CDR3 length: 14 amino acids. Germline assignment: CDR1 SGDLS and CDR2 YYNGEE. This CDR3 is CASSRDRNTGELFF. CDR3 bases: TGTGCCAGCAGCCGGGACAGAAACACCGGGGAGCTGTTTTTT.

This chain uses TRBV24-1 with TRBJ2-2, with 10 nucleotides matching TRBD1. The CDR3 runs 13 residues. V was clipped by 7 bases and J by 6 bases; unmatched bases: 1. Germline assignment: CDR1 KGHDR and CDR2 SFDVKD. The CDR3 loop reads CATRGQGSGELFF. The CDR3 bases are TGTGCCACCAGGGGACAGGGGTCCGGGGAGCTGTTTTTT.

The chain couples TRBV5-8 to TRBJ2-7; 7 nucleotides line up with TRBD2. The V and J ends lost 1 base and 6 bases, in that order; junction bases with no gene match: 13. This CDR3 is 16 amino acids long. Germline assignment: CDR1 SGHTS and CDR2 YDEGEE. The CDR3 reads CASSLRATGGGVEQYF. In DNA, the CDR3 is TGTGCCAGCAGCTTGAGGGCGACGGGAGGTGGTGTCGAGCAGTACTTC.

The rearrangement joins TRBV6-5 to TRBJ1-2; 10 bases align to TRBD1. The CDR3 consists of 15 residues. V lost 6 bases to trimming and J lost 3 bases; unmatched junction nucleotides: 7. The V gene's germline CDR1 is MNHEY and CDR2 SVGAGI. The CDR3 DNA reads TGTGCCAGCAGAGCAACCGGGACAGGGGACTATGGCTACACCTTC. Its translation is CASRATGTGDYGYTF.

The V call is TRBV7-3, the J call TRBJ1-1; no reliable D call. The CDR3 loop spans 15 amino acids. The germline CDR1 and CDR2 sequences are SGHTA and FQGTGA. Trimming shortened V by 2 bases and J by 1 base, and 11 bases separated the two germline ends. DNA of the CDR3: TGTGCCAGCAGCTTAGGTGGAGAATCGAACACTGAAGCTTTCTTT. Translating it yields CASSLGGESNTEAFF.

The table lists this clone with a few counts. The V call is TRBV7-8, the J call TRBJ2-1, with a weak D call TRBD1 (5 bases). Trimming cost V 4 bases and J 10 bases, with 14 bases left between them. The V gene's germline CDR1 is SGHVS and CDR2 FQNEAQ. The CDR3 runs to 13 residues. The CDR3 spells CASSYGAAREQFF. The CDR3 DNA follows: TGTGCCAGCAGCTATGGGGCTGCTAGGGAGCAGTTCTTC.

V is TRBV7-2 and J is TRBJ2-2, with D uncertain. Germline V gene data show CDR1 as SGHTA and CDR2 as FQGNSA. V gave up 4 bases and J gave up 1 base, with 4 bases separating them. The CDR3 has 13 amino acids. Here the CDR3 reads CASSSENTGELFF. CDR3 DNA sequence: TGTGCCAGCAGCTCCGAGAACACCGGGGAGCTGTTTTTT.

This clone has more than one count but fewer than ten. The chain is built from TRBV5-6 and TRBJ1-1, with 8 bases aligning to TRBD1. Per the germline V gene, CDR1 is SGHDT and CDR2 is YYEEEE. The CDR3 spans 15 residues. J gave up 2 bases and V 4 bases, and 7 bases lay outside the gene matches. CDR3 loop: CASSEAQGVNTEAFF. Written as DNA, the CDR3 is TGTGCCAGCAGCGAGGCACAGGGGGTAAACACTGAAGCTTTCTTT.

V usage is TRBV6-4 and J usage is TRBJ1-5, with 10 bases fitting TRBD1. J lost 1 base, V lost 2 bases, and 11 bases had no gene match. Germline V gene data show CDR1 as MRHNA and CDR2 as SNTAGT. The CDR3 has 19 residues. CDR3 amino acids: CASSDPNQTGGRSNQPQHF. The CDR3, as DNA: TGTGCCAGCAGTGACCCCAATCAGACAGGGGGCAGGAGCAATCAGCCCCAGCATTTT.

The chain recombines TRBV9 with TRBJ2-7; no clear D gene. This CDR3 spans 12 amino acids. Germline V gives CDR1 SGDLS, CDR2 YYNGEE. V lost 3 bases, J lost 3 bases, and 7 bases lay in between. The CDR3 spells CASSANDYEQYF. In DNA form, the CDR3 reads TGTGCCAGCAGCGCGAATGACTACGAGCAGTACTTC.

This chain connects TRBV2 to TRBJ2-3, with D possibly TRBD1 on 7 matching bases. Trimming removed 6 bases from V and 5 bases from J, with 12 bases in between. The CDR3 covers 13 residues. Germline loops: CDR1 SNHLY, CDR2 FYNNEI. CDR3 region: CASSRGVRDTQYF. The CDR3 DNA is TGTGCCAGCAGCAGGGGGGTGAGAGATACGCAGTATTTT.

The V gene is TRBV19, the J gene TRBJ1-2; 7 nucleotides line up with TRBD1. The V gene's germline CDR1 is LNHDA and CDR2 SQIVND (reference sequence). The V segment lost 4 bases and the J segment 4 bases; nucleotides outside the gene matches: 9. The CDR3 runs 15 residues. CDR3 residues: CASSTGRGGFYGYTF. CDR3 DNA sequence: TGTGCCAGTAGTACGGGGAGAGGGGGCTTCTATGGCTACACCTTC.

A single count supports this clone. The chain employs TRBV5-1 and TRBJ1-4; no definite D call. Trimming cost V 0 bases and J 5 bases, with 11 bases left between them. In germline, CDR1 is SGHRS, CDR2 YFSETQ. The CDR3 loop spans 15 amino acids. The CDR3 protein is CASSLALGKNEKLFF. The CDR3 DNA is TGCGCCAGCAGCTTGGCCCTGGGGAAGAATGAAAAACTGTTTTTT.

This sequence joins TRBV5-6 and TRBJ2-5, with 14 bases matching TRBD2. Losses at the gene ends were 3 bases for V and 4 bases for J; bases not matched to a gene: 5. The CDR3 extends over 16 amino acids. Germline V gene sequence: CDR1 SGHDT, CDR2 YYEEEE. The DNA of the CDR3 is TGTGCCAGCAGCTCGGGACTAGCGGGAGATTTAGAGACCCAGTACTTC. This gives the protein CASSSGLAGDLETQYF.

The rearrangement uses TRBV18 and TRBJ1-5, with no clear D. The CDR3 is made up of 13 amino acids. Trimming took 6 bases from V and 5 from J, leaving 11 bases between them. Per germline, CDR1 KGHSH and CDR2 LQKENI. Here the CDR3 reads CASSPAQDQPQHF. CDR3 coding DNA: TGTGCCAGCTCCCCCGCCCAAGATCAGCCCCAGCATTTT.

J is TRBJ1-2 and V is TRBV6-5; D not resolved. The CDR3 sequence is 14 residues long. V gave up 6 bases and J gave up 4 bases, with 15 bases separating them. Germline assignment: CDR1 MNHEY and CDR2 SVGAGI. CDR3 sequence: CASSPSGDLYGYTF. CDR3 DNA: TGTGCCAGCAGCCCCTCTGGAGACCTCTATGGCTACACCTTC.